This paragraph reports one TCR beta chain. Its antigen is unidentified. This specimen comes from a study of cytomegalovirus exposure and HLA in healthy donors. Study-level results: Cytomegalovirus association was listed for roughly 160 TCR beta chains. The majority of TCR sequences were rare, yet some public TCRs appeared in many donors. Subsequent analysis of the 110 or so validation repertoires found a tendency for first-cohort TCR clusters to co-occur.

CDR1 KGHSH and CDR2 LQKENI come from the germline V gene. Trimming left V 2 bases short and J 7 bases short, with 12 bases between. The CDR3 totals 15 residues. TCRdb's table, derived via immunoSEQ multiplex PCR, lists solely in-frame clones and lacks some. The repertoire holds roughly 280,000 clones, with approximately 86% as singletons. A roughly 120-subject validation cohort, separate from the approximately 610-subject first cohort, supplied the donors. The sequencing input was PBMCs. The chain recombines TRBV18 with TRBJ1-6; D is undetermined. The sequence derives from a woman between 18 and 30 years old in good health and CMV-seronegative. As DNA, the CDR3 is TGTGCCAGCTCACCATCTCCCAGTCCGAATTCACCCCTCCACTTT. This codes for CASSPSPSPNSPLHF.